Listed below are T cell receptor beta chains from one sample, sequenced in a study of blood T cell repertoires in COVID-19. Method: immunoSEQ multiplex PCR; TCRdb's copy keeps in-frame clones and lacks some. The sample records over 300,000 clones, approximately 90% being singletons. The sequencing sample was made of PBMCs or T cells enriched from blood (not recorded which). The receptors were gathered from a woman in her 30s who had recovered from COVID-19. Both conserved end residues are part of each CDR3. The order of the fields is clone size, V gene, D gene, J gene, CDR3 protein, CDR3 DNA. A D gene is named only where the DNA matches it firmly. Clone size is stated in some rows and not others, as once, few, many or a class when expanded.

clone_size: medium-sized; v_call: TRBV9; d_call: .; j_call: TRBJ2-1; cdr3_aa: CASSVAESSEQFF; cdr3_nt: TGTGCCAGCAGCGTAGCCGAGAGTAGTGAGCAGTTCTTC
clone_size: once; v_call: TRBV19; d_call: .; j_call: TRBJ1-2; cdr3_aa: CASSIWGTPIYGYTF; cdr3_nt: TGTGCCAGTAGTATTTGGGGGACACCTATTTATGGCTACACCTTC
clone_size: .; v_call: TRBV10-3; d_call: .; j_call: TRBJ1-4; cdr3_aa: CAIKSATNEKLFF; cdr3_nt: TGTGCCATCAAGAGCGCAACTAATGAAAAACTGTTTTTT
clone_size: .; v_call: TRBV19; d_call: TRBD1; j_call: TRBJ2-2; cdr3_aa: CASTPGQTLITGELFF; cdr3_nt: TGTGCCAGTACCCCGGGACAGACCCTGATCACCGGGGAGCTGTTTTTT
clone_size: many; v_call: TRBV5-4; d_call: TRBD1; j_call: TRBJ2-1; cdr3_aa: CASTDARDRGSYNEQFF; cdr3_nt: TGTGCCAGCACGGATGCCCGGGACAGGGGAAGCTACAATGAGCAGTTCTTC
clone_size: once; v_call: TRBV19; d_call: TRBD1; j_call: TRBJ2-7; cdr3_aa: CASSPRATGGRYEQYF; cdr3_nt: TGTGCCAGTAGCCCACGTGCGACAGGGGGCCGCTACGAGCAGTACTTC
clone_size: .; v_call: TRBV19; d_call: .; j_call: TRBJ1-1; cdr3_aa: CASSIRAPSSTEAFF; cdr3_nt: TGTGCCAGTAGTATCAGGGCCCCCTCGAGCACTGAAGCTTTCTTT
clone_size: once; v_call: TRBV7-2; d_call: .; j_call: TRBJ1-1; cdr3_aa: CASSLEGGRNTEAFF; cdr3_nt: TGTGCCAGCAGCTTAGAGGGGGGGAGGAACACTGAAGCTTTCTTT
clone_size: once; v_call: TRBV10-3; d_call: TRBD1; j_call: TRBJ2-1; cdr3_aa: CAISDPRGRGREQFF; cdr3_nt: TGTGCCATCAGTGACCCCAGGGGGCGCGGGCGCGAGCAGTTCTTC
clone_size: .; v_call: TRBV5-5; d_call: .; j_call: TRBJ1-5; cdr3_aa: CASSSPGRLESNQPQHF; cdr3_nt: TGTGCCAGCAGCTCCCCGGGGAGGCTGGAAAGCAATCAGCCCCAGCATTTT
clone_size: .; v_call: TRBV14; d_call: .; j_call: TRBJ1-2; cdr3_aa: CASSQIEKSGYTF; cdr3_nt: TGTGCCAGCAGCCAAATCGAAAAGAGTGGCTACACCTTC
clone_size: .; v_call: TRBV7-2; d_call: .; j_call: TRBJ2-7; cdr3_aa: CASSTRGGGNEQYF; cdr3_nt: TGTGCCAGCAGCACCCGAGGGGGAGGGAACGAGCAGTACTTC
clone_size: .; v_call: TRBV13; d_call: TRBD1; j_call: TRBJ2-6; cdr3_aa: CASSSLDRVPGANVLTF; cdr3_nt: TGTGCCAGCAGCTCCCTCGACAGGGTCCCTGGGGCCAACGTCCTGACTTTC
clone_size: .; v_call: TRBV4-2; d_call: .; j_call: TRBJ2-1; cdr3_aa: CASSQDGGAHYNEQFF; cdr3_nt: TGTGCCAGCAGCCAAGATGGGGGGGCCCATTACAATGAGCAGTTCTTC
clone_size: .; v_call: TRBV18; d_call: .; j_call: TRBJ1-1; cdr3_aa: CASSPPLGGEAFF; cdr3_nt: TGTGCCAGCTCACCACCGCTGGGGGGTGAAGCTTTCTTT
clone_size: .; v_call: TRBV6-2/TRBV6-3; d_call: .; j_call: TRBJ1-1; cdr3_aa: CASSSGEGANTEAFF; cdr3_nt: TGTGCCAGCAGTTCCGGTGAAGGAGCCAACACTGAAGCTTTCTTT
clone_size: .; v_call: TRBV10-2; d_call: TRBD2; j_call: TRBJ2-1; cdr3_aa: CASSDPAGGTFTNEQFF; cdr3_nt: TGCGCCAGCAGTGACCCAGCGGGGGGCACCTTTACCAATGAGCAGTTCTTC
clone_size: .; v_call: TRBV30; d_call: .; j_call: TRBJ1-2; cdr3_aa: CAWSKQSVGGYTF; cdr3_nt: TGTGCCTGGAGTAAACAGTCTGTCGGTGGCTACACCTTC
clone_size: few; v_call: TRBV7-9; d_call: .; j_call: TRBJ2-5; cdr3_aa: CASSLGQAQETQYF; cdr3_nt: TGTGCCAGCAGCTTAGGACAGGCCCAAGAGACCCAGTACTTC
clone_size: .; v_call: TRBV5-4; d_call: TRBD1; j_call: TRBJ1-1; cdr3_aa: CASSLGPTGGLDTEAFF; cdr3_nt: TGTGCCAGCAGCTTGGGCCCGACAGGGGGTTTGGACACTGAAGCTTTCTTT
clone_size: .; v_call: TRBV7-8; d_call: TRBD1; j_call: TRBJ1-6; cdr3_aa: CASSPSDRGTNSPLHF; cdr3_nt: TGTGCCAGCAGCCCATCGGACAGGGGAACTAATTCACCCCTCCACTTT
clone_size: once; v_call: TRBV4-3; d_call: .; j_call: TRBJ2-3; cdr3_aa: CASSQDAATSTDTQYF; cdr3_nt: TGCGCCAGCAGCCAAGATGCAGCGACTAGCACAGATACGCAGTATTTT
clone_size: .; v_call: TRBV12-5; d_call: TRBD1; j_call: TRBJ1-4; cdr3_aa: CASGSPRDSDNEKLFF; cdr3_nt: TGTGCTAGTGGCTCCCCCCGGGACAGCGATAATGAAAAACTGTTTTTT
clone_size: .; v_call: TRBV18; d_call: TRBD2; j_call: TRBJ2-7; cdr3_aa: CASSRTGASGGFYEQYF; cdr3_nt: TGTGCCAGCTCACGTACTGGGGCGAGCGGGGGGTTCTACGAGCAGTACTTC
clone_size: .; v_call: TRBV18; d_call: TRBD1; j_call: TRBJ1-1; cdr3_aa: CASSPLPGDRTSNTEAFF; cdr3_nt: TGTGCCAGCTCACCGCTACCTGGGGACAGAACTTCGAACACTGAAGCTTTCTTT
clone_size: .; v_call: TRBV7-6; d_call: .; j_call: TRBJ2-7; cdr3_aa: CASGRQWAPTPHEQYF; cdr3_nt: TGTGCCAGCGGAAGACAATGGGCTCCAACCCCTCACGAGCAGTACTTC
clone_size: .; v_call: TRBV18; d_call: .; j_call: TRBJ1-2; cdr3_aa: CASSPSTRVDYGYTF; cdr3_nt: TGTGCCAGCTCACCATCCACGAGGGTAGACTATGGCTACACCTTC
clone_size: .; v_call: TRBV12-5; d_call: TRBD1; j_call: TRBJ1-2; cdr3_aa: CASGSQGDYGYTF; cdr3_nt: TGTGCTAGTGGTTCCCAGGGGGACTATGGCTACACCTTC
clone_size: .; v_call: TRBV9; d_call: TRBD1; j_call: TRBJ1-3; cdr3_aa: CASNTGGTGNTIYF; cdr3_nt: TGTGCCAGCAATACAGGGGGCACTGGAAACACCATATATTTT
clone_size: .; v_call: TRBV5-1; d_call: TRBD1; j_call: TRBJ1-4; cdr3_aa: CASSTTGGTNEKLFF; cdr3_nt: TGCGCCAGCAGCACGACAGGGGGAACTAATGAAAAACTGTTTTTT
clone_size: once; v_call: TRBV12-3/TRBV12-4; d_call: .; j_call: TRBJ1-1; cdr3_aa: CASKKTPITEAFF; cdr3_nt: TGTGCCAGTAAAAAGACTCCGATCACTGAAGCTTTCTTT
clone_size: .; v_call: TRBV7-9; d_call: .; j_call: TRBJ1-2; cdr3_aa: CASSYLSGNGYTF; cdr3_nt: TGTGCCAGCAGCTACCTCTCAGGGAATGGCTACACCTTC
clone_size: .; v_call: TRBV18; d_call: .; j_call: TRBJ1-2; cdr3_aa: CASSFDRSNYGYTF; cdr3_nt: TGTGCCAGCTCCTTTGACAGGAGTAACTATGGCTACACCTTC
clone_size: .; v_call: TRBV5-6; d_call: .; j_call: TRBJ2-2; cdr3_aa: CASSLEPAGPGELFF; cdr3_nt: TGTGCCAGCAGCTTGGAACCCGCGGGCCCCGGGGAGCTGTTTTTT
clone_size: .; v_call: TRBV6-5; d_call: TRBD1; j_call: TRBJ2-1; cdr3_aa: CASRKDRGLYDEQFF; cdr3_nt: TGTGCCAGCAGAAAGGACAGGGGGCTCTACGATGAGCAGTTCTTC
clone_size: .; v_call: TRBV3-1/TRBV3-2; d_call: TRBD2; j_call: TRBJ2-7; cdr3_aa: CASSQESPLAGGENEQYF; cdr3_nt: TGTGCCAGCAGCCAAGAATCGCCCCTAGCGGGGGGAGAAAACGAGCAGTACTTC
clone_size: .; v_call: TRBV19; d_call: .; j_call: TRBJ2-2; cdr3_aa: CASSLYRRKRGELFF; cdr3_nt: TGTGCCAGTAGTTTGTACCGACGGAAGAGGGGGGAGCTGTTTTTT
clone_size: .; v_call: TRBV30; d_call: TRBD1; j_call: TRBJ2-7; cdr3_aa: CAWSGRDRSYEQYF; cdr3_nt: TGTGCCTGGAGTGGCCGGGACAGGTCCTACGAGCAGTACTTC
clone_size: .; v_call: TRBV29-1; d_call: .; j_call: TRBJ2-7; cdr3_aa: CSVEIIRGTLYYEQYF; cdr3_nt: TGCAGCGTTGAGATAATCCGCGGGACTTTATACTACGAGCAGTACTTC
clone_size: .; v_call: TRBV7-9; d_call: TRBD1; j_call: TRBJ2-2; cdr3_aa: CASSQWTGATGELFF; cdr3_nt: TGTGCCAGCAGCCAATGGACAGGTGCCACCGGGGAGCTGTTTTTT